These 24 T cell receptor beta chains share one sample of origin, sequenced in a study of blood T cells in healthy people across ages. A second about 7 to 12 cycle PCR used barcoded and J-beta primers. TCRdb fed the 5' RACE reads into MiXCR, producing one record per CDR3 protein. The profile shows approximately 780,000 distinct CDR3 sequences, 25% to 30% of them singletons. The same data also contributed to another study, on T cells of mothers and their children.

Material for sequencing was blood. Receptors originate from a boy between 10 and 17 years old in good health.

V and J are TRBV28 and TRBJ2-3; D is unresolved. CDR3 length: 14 residues. In germline, CDR1 is MDHEN, CDR2 SYDVKM. The V end was cut by 10 bases, the J end by 0 bases, with 14 bases between. This chain's CDR3 is CATKGGPSTDTQYF. Written as DNA, the CDR3 is TGTGCCACTAAGGGTGGTCCTAGCACAGATACGCAGTATTTT.

This clonotype has a handful of counts. The chain links TRBV5-1 to TRBJ2-6, with D possibly being TRBD1 (5 bases). The length of the CDR3 is 17 residues. V was cut by 1 base and J by 0 bases, with 11 bases left in between. Germline lookup yields CDR1 SGHRS and CDR2 YFSETQ. CDR3 nucleotides: TGCGCCAGCAGCTTGTCAGGGTCAAGCTCTGGGGCCAACGTCCTGACTTTC. Its translation: CASSLSGSSSGANVLTF. The full variable domain, rest sourced from reference TRBV5-1 and TRBJ2-6, is KAGVTQTPRYLIKTRGQQVTLSCSPISGHRSVSWYQQTPGQGLQFLFEYFSETQRNKGNFPGRFSGRQFSNSRSEMNVSTLELGDSALYLCASSLSGSSSGANVLTFGAGSRLTVL.

Comment on this clonotype: One end of the junction fails to match germline, which may point to a read error. The chain links TRBV12-3 or TRBV12-4 to TRBJ2-5; a weak D match, TRBD1 (5 bases). The DNA matches TRBJ2-1 better at its end, which makes the J call doubtful. CDR3 length: 14 residues. This chain's CDR3 is CVSSLGPGSREQFF. CDR3 DNA sequence: TGTGTCAGCAGTTTAGGTCCAGGGTCTCGGGAGCAGTTCTTC.

This clonotype was seen only a few times. The J gene is TRBJ2-7, the V gene TRBV7-9; D unclear. The germline V gene has CDR1 SEHNR and CDR2 FQNEAQ (reference sequence). This CDR3 has 14 amino acids. The germline V and J ends were trimmed by 4 bases and 3 bases, with 13 bases remaining between them. The CDR3 DNA is TGTGCCAGCAGCTCTCGGGTAGTAGGCTACGAGCAGTACTTC. Protein sequence: CASSSRVVGYEQYF.

This clonotype appeared a few times. The chain links TRBV7-3 to TRBJ2-5; D ambiguous. This CDR3 contains 13 residues. In germline, CDR1 is SGHTA, CDR2 FQGTGA. V was shortened by 4 bases and J by 1 base, with 7 bases between the two germline ends. The DNA of the CDR3 is TGTGCCAGCAGCTCAAACGGCCAAGAGACCCAGTACTTC. It yields the protein CASSSNGQETQYF. Combining the CDR3 with reference TRBV7-3 and TRBJ2-5 gives the whole variable domain GAGVSQTPSNKVTEKGKYVELRCDPISGHTALYWYRQSLGQGPEFLIYFQGTGAADDSGLPNDRFFAVRPEGSVSTLKIQRTERGDSAVYLCASSSNGQETQYFGPGTRLLVL.

V is TRBV20-1 and J is TRBJ2-5; D not certain. The DNA end is more similar to TRBJ2-7, so the J call may be wrong. Germline loops: CDR1 DFQATT, CDR2 SNEGSKA (reference sequence). This CDR3 comprises 12 residues. In nucleotides, the CDR3 is TGCAGTGCTAGAGCAGTTCCCTACGAGCAGTACTTC. It is translated as CSARAVPYEQYF.

This clonotype was seen a handful of times. The rearrangement joins TRBV12-3 or TRBV12-4 to TRBJ1-5; TRBD1 is a possible D gene (6 bases). Trimming pared 1 base from V and 0 bases from J, leaving 13 bases between. The CDR3 is 17 residues long. The CDR3 nucleotides read TGTGCCAGCAGTTTAGGACAGGCCCTACATAGCAATCAGCCCCAGCATTTT. Its translation: CASSLGQALHSNQPQHF.

This chain uses TRBV11-2 with TRBJ2-3, with 10 bases matching TRBD1. Trimming cost V 3 bases and J 6 bases; bases outside gene matches: 6. Germline CDR1 SGHAT, CDR2 FQNNGV. The CDR3 sequence is 15 residues long. The CDR3 reads CASSFRDRGLDTQYF. DNA of the CDR3: TGTGCCAGCAGCTTCCGGGACAGGGGTTTGGATACGCAGTATTTT. Full variable domain (missing parts from reference TRBV11-2 and TRBJ2-3): EAGVAQSPRYKIIEKRQSVAFWCNPISGHATLYWYQQILGQGPKLLIQFQNNGVVDDSQLPKDRFSAERLKGVDSTLKIQPAKLEDSAVYLCASSFRDRGLDTQYFGPGTRLTVL.

This chain joins TRBV5-1 and TRBJ2-6; D gene unclear. Trimming removed 0 bases at V and 0 bases at J, with 10 bases between. This CDR3 has 17 amino acids. From germline, CDR1 is SGHRS and CDR2 YFSETQ. This CDR3 is CASSLAGFYSGANVLTF. CDR3 in DNA: TGCGCCAGCAGCTTGGCCGGATTCTACTCTGGGGCCAACGTCCTGACTTTC.

This clonotype was detected only a few times. V is TRBV9 and J is TRBJ2-3; tentatively, D is TRBD1 or TRBD2 (6 bases each). The germline V and J ends were trimmed by 2 bases and 1 base, with 11 bases remaining between them. Germline V gives CDR1 SGDLS, CDR2 YYNGEE. This CDR3 has 15 residues. As DNA, the CDR3 is TGTGCCAGCAGCGTCGGGGGCTGGGGCACAGATACGCAGTATTTT. This codes for CASSVGGWGTDTQYF.

In its sample, this clonotype was seen many times. This chain joins TRBV20-1 and TRBJ2-3; the match to TRBD2 covers 12 bases. The J segment lost 6 bases and the V segment lost 5 bases, leaving 12 bases of the junction unmatched. The germline V gene encodes CDR1 DFQATT and CDR2 SNEGSKA (reference sequence). The CDR3 has 16 residues. This CDR3 reads CSAPNLGLAGKDTQYF. CDR3 nucleotide sequence: TGCAGTGCTCCTAATCTTGGACTAGCGGGGAAGGATACGCAGTATTTT.

The table lists this clonotype with a few counts. DNA for the CDR3: TGTGCCAGCAGAGGTCTCCGCACAGATACGCAGTATTTT. Translation gives CASRGLRTDTQYF. The chain has TRBV12-3 or TRBV12-4 and TRBJ2-3; D unresolved. The germline V and J ends were trimmed by 6 bases and 1 base, with 8 bases remaining between them. The CDR3 consists of 13 residues.

This clonotype came up a few times. V and J are TRBV7-9 and TRBJ2-2, with 7 nucleotides matching TRBD1. This CDR3 contains 16 residues. Germline V gene data show CDR1 as SEHNR and CDR2 as FQNEAQ (reference sequence). Losses at the gene ends were 5 bases for V and 3 bases for J; bases not matched to a gene: 9. The CDR3 DNA reads as TGTGCCAGCAGCGTCCGACAGGGATCGGACACCGGGGAGCTGTTTTTT. Translated, it gives CASSVRQGSDTGELFF.

J is TRBJ2-3 and V is TRBV20-1, with 11 bases identical to TRBD2. CDR3 length equals 18 residues. The trim removed 5 bases at V and 1 base at J, leaving 14 bases unmatched. Per germline, CDR1 DFQATT and CDR2 SNEGSKA (reference sequence). The CDR3 here is CSASPLAGGPIRTDTQYF. The CDR3 DNA follows: TGCAGTGCTTCCCCGCTAGCGGGGGGACCAATCCGCACAGATACGCAGTATTTT.

About this clonotype: The germline gene is not matched at one end of the junction; a read error may be the cause. This rearrangement joins TRBV7-9 to TRBJ2-7; 13 nucleotides agree with TRBD2. CDR1 and CDR2 (germline): SEHNR, FQNEAQ (reference sequence). The CDR3 has 15 residues. The CDR3 loop reads CASSLGTSGVDEQYF. CDR3 in DNA: TGCGCCAGCAGCCTCGGGACTAGCGGGGTCGACGAGCAGTACTTC.

V and J are TRBV20-1 and TRBJ2-4; 8 positions agree with TRBD2. V trimming: 5 bases; J trimming: 5 bases; junction bases outside the gene matches: 8. The germline V gene encodes CDR1 DFQATT and CDR2 SNEGSKA (reference sequence). The CDR3 runs to 14 residues. The CDR3 DNA sequence: TGCAGTGCTGCGAAGCCCGGGAGGGAAAACATTCAGTACTTC. Protein sequence: CSAAKPGRENIQYF.

This clonotype has more than one count but fewer than ten. A much larger clonotype is one base distant, so this may be a read error. The V gene is TRBV27, the J gene TRBJ2-2; 8 bases are shared with TRBD2. V was pared by 3 bases and J by 13 bases, with 4 bases of the junction left unmatched. CDR3 size: 12 residues. From germline, CDR1 is MNHEY and CDR2 SMNVEV (reference sequence). For the CDR3, the DNA is TGTGCCAGCAGTTTGGACGGGAGGGGGCTGTTTTTT. Translated: CASSLDGRGLFF.

This sequence joins TRBV18 and TRBJ2-6; tentatively, D is TRBD2 (5 bases). CDR1 KGHSH and CDR2 LQKENI come from the germline V gene. Between the trimmed V and J ends, which lost 4 bases and 0 bases, there was a span of 10 bases. This CDR3 has 16 residues. The CDR3 protein is CASSLAPSSGANVLTF. In nucleotides, the CDR3 is TGTGCCAGCTCACTAGCGCCGAGCTCTGGGGCCAACGTCCTGACTTTC.

V and J are TRBV9 and TRBJ2-7, with D possibly TRBD2 on 5 matching bases. CDR1 and CDR2 from the germline V gene are SGDLS and YYNGEE. CDR3 length equals 16 residues. Trimming removed 4 bases from V and 1 base from J, with 18 bases in between. The CDR3 spells CASSPSLTSPSYEQYF. Written as DNA, the CDR3 is TGTGCCAGCAGCCCTAGCTTGACATCCCCATCCTACGAGCAGTACTTC.

This clonotype was found a few times. The genes are TRBV7-9 and TRBJ2-1; D is perhaps TRBD2 (6 bases). From germline, CDR1 is SEHNR and CDR2 FQNEAQ (reference sequence). This CDR3 has 16 amino acids. The V and J ends lost 4 bases and 1 base respectively, with 14 bases between them. CDR3 nucleotides: TGTGCCAGCAGCTCTCTGGGGGGAGCGTCCTACAATGAGCAGTTCTTC. Translation: CASSSLGGASYNEQFF.

This clonotype turned up a few times. A single base separates this from a much larger clone, so it may be a read error. Here the CDR3 reads CASSQTGVETRYF. The DNA for the CDR3 is TGCGCCAGCAGCCAGACAGGGGTAGAGACCCGGTACTTC. The chain employs TRBV10-1 and TRBJ2-5; 8 bases match TRBD1. Germline CDR1 WNHNN, CDR2 SYGVQD (reference sequence). The CDR3 is made up of 13 amino acids.

This clonotype was picked up a small number of times. This chain joins TRBV30 and TRBJ2-5; 8 bases are a match to TRBD1. The end of the DNA aligns better with TRBJ2-1, so the J call may be wrong. CDR1 and CDR2 (germline): GTSNPN, SVGIG (reference sequence). This CDR3 region has 16 residues. As DNA, the CDR3 is TGTGCCTGGAGTGTACTGTATAGACAGGGGAACAATGAGCAGTTCTTC. Its protein is CAWSVLYRQGNNEQFF.

The chain combines TRBV7-2 with TRBJ2-5, with 13 positions matching TRBD2. This CDR3 has 16 residues. V shed 5 bases and J 5 bases; nucleotides not matched to a gene: 8. Germline CDR1 and CDR2: SGHTA and FQGNSA. CDR3 sequence: CASSAGGLAGSETQYF. CDR3 coding DNA: TGTGCCAGCAGCGCGGGGGGACTAGCGGGGTCGGAGACCCAGTACTTC. Variable domain in full (rest from reference TRBV7-2 and TRBJ2-5): GAGVSQSPSNKVTEKGKDVELRCDPISGHTALYWYRQSLGQGLEFLIYFQGNSAPDKSGLPSDRFSAERTGGSVSTLTIQRTQQEDSAVYLCASSAGGLAGSETQYFGPGTRLLVL.

This clonotype occurred a few times. This chain links TRBV7-8 with TRBJ2-5; 12 nucleotides align to TRBD2. The CDR3 loop spans 17 amino acids. With V trimmed by 2 bases and J by 1 base, 5 bases remained unmatched. The germline V gene encodes CDR1 SGHVS and CDR2 FQNEAQ. CDR3 nucleotides: TGTGCCAGCAGCTTAAGCTGGACTAGCGGGGCCCAAGAGACCCAGTACTTC. It encodes CASSLSWTSGAQETQYF.